The 21 T cell receptor beta chains in this list originate from one sample, sequenced in a study of shared clonotypes between healthy human individuals. Method: immunoSEQ multiplex PCR; TCRdb's copy keeps in-frame clones and lacks some. The sample contains fewer than 200,000 clones, 85% to 95% of which appear only once. The sample consisted of naive CD4+ T cells sorted from blood. Sample subset: CD45RA+ positively selected. These receptors were taken from a woman in her thirties in good health.

The chain couples TRBV5-6 to TRBJ2-3; 8 positions agree with TRBD1. J was trimmed by 4 bases and V by 0 bases; bases with no gene match: 4. CDR1 is SGHDT, CDR2 YYEEEE, per germline. The length of the CDR3 is 15 residues. The CDR3 DNA reads TGTGCCAGCAGCTTGGTGGCCAGGGGGCCAGATACGCAGTATTTT. This encodes CASSLVARGPDTQYF.

Written as DNA, the CDR3 is TGTGCCAGCAGTTTACTCTGGGACAGTAATTTGAACACTGAAGCTTTCTTT. This translates into CASSLLWDSNLNTEAFF. The chain is built from TRBV28 and TRBJ1-1; 7 bases agree with TRBD1. Germline-derived CDR1 and CDR2 are MDHEN and SYDVKM. V lost 2 bases and J lost 0; bases outside the gene matches: 9. The CDR3 spans 17 residues.

The chain links TRBV2 to TRBJ2-7; the D is unclear. The CDR3 extends over 13 amino acids. CDR1 is SNHLY, CDR2 FYNNEI, per germline. Between the trimmed V and J ends, which lost 11 bases and 3 bases, there was a span of 17 bases. The CDR3, as DNA: TGTGCCGGTACAACACCCAGGTACTACGAGCAGTACTTC. Its translation: CAGTTPRYYEQYF.

This clone was seen a single time. The V and J genes are TRBV27 and TRBJ2-3; possibly TRBD2 for D (5 bases). The length of the CDR3 is 15 residues. Trimming shortened V by 6 bases and J by 0 bases, and 13 bases separated the two germline ends. The germline V gene encodes CDR1 MNHEY and CDR2 SMNVEV (reference sequence). This CDR3 is CASRHLRGSTDTQYF. For the CDR3, the DNA is TGTGCCAGCAGGCACTTACGGGGTAGCACAGATACGCAGTATTTT.

The chain couples TRBV6-7 to TRBJ2-2; 8 bases align to TRBD2. TRBV6-7 is classed as an ORF, of uncertain function. J gave up 1 base and V 1 base, and 11 bases lay outside the gene matches. CDR3 length: 19 amino acids. CDR3 nucleotides: TGTGCCAGCAGTTACTTTCTCACCGCGGGGGGTAAGAACACCGGGGAGCTGTTTTTT. Translation gives CASSYFLTAGGKNTGELFF.

The chain recombines TRBV5-1 with TRBJ2-5; tentatively, D is TRBD1 or TRBD2 (5 bases each). The V end was cut by 1 base, the J end by 4 bases, with 17 bases between. Germline loops: CDR1 SGHRS, CDR2 YFSETQ. The CDR3 is made up of 16 amino acids. The CDR3 reads CASSLSRLVGTETQYF. CDR3 nucleotides: TGCGCCAGCAGCTTGTCGCGGCTGGTAGGGACAGAGACCCAGTACTTC.

This chain uses TRBV5-1 with TRBJ2-5; D is perhaps TRBD2 (6 bases). V gave up 3 bases and J gave up 5 bases, with 14 bases separating them. The CDR3 is 14 amino acids. CDR1 and CDR2 from the germline V gene are SGHRS and YFSETQ. The CDR3 region has the DNA TGCGCCAGCAGCTCGGGGGAGGCCGGGGAGACCCAGTACTTC. Residues: CASSSGEAGETQYF.

This chain uses TRBV11-3 with TRBJ2-7, with 10 nucleotides matching TRBD2. Trimming at V came to 8 bases and at J to 5 bases, leaving 21 bases not matched to a gene. Germline V gives CDR1 SGHNT, CDR2 YENEEA. The CDR3 totals 18 residues. CDR3 amino acids: CASLRGLAGVREENEQYF. As DNA, the CDR3 is TGTGCCAGCCTCCGGGGGCTAGCGGGAGTCAGGGAGGAGAACGAGCAGTACTTC.

The V gene is TRBV19, the J gene TRBJ1-5, with 8 bases lining up with TRBD1. V lost 8 bases to trimming and J lost 1 base; unmatched junction nucleotides: 7. Germline V gene sequence: CDR1 LNHDA, CDR2 SQIVND (reference sequence). The CDR3 is 15 amino acids. Here the CDR3 reads CASRPQGASNQPQHF. CDR3 DNA: TGTGCCAGTCGCCCCCAGGGGGCCAGCAATCAGCCCCAGCATTTT.

The V and J genes are TRBV7-9 and TRBJ2-3; tentative D call: TRBD2 (6 bases). This CDR3 is built from 17 residues. The V gene lost 3 bases and the J gene lost 0 bases, with 16 bases spanning the gap. From germline, CDR1 is SEHNR and CDR2 FQNEAQ (reference sequence). CDR3 region: CASSFQSTGTSTDTQYF. The CDR3 region has the DNA TGTGCCAGCAGCTTCCAAAGCACGGGGACTAGCACAGATACGCAGTATTTT.

The chain couples TRBV6-5 to TRBJ1-6; weak D call: TRBD1 (6 bases). The CDR3 covers 15 residues. Trimming removed 0 bases from V and 5 bases from J, with 8 bases in between. CDR1 and CDR2 from the germline V gene are MNHEY and SVGAGI. The CDR3 DNA follows: TGTGCCAGCAGTTACTCGGGACACCATAATTCACCCCTCCACTTT. It translates to CASSYSGHHNSPLHF.

The V call is TRBV18, the J call TRBJ1-1; D is undetermined. V was pared by 3 bases and J by 3 bases, with 11 bases between. The CDR3 consists of 14 residues. The V gene's germline CDR1 is KGHSH and CDR2 LQKENI. The CDR3 DNA sequence: TGTGCCAGCTCACCCCAGGTGGCGGACACTGAAGCTTTCTTT. Translating it yields CASSPQVADTEAFF.

This chain's CDR3 is CASSYLRGNTEAFF. The CDR3 bases are TGCGCCAGCAGCTACCTACGGGGGAACACTGAAGCTTTCTTT. The chain joins TRBV5-1 to TRBJ1-1; no definite D call. Germline-derived CDR1 and CDR2 are SGHRS and YFSETQ. The V gene lost 3 bases and the J gene lost 1 base, with 10 bases spanning the gap. There are 14 residues in the CDR3. The full variable domain, rest sourced from reference TRBV5-1 and TRBJ1-1, is KAGVTQTPRYLIKTRGQQVTLSCSPISGHRSVSWYQQTPGQGLQFLFEYFSETQRNKGNFPGRFSGRQFSNSRSEMNVSTLELGDSALYLCASSYLRGNTEAFFGQGTRLTVV.

The chain has TRBV2 and TRBJ2-7; 11 bases align to TRBD2. The germline V gene encodes CDR1 SNHLY and CDR2 FYNNEI. Germline trimming cut 6 bases from V and 1 base from J; bases unmatched to any gene: 5. There are 15 residues in the CDR3. CDR3 loop: CASSLRLAGSYEQYF. The CDR3 DNA reads TGTGCCAGCAGCCTCCGACTAGCGGGATCCTACGAGCAGTACTTC.

The gene calls are TRBV11-3 and TRBJ2-3; 10 bases line up with TRBD1. V was pared by 5 bases and J by 4 bases, with 3 bases of the junction left unmatched. This CDR3 contains 14 residues. CDR1 and CDR2 from the germline V gene are SGHNT and YENEEA. The chain's CDR3 is CASSIGTGADTQYF. The CDR3 DNA sequence: TGTGCCAGCAGCATCGGGACAGGGGCAGATACGCAGTATTTT.

V gene TRBV7-9 combines with J gene TRBJ1-1, with 7 nucleotides matching TRBD1. Germline-derived CDR1 and CDR2 are SEHNR and FQNEAQ (reference sequence). V lost 3 bases to trimming and J lost 0 bases; unmatched junction nucleotides: 4. CDR3 length: 15 amino acids. The DNA for the CDR3 is TGTGCCAGCAGCTTCTCTGACAGGGTGAACACTGAAGCTTTCTTT. Residues: CASSFSDRVNTEAFF.

The chain uses TRBV4-1 and TRBJ1-1; D gene unclear. Trimming took 0 bases from V and 2 from J, leaving 10 bases between them. CDR3 size: 15 residues. CDR1 is MGHRA and CDR2 is YSYEKL in the germline V gene. The CDR3 DNA reads as TGCGCCAGCAGCCAAGATTTCCCGAGAAACACTGAAGCTTTCTTT. Amino acids: CASSQDFPRNTEAFF.

This chain connects TRBV5-1 to TRBJ1-2; D might be TRBD1 (5 bases). The CDR3 is 14 residues long. Between the trimmed V and J ends, which lost 4 bases and 4 bases, there was a span of 14 bases. Germline values: CDR1 SGHRS, CDR2 YFSETQ. Here the CDR3 reads CASSLTVTSYGYTF. CDR3 bases: TGCGCCAGCAGCCTGACAGTTACGAGCTATGGCTACACCTTC. The whole variable domain, remainder taken from reference TRBV5-1 and TRBJ1-2, is KAGVTQTPRYLIKTRGQQVTLSCSPISGHRSVSWYQQTPGQGLQFLFEYFSETQRNKGNFPGRFSGRQFSNSRSEMNVSTLELGDSALYLCASSLTVTSYGYTFGSGTRLTVV.

The chain employs TRBV7-9 and TRBJ2-7, with D perhaps matching TRBD1 (6 bases). V lost 5 bases, J lost 3 bases, and 17 bases lay in between. Germline values: CDR1 SEHNR, CDR2 FQNEAQ (reference sequence). The CDR3 contains 15 residues. The chain's CDR3 is CASSTGQHLIYEQYF. The CDR3 DNA sequence: TGTGCCAGCAGCACCGGACAGCACCTTATCTACGAGCAGTACTTC.

This clone was detected once. The chain uses TRBV6-1 and TRBJ1-3; D gene unclear. The V gene lost 6 bases and the J gene lost 0 bases, with 12 bases spanning the gap. From germline, CDR1 is MNHNS and CDR2 SASEGT. This CDR3 has 15 residues. CDR3 region: CASRTDGSSGNTIYF. For the CDR3, the DNA is TGTGCCAGCAGAACTGACGGCTCCTCTGGAAACACCATATATTTT.

The J gene is TRBJ2-5, the V gene TRBV5-4; 8 nucleotides match TRBD2. The CDR3 has 16 residues. The junction had 9 bases not matched to a gene; V was cut back by 0 bases and J by 5 bases. Looked up from germline, CDR1 is SGHNT and CDR2 is YYREEE (reference sequence). DNA of the CDR3: TGTGCCAGCAGCTTGGAAATCGGGACTAGGGAGGAGACCCAGTACTTC. Translating it yields CASSLEIGTREETQYF.